This T cell receptor (beta chain) was retrieved from a study of blood T cell repertoires in COVID-19. Study summary: There were acute and convalescent COVID-19 samples, and they came from the United States, Italy and Spain. The analysed material was cDNA or gDNA that came from T cells, B-cell-depleted T cells, or PBMCs.

Authors' methods: Nucleated cell number was recorded as an estimate derived from reference gene primer amplification. Sequencing was performed with immunoSEQ multiplex PCR; in TCRdb, only in-frame clones are kept and a portion is missing. Clonal size and the V and J genes are those of that table, whereas D and trimming came from the DNA. Of roughly 140,000 clones in the sample, about 80% were seen once. CDR3 length equals 18 residues. CDR1 and CDR2 (germline): SGHRS, YFSETQ. The V gene lost 4 bases and the J gene lost 2 bases, with 24 bases spanning the gap. The sample taken for sequencing was peripheral blood. This clonotype was sampled from a man aged 55-75 years with acute or convalescent COVID-19. The chain links TRBV5-1 to TRBJ1-1, with D possibly being TRBD1 (5 bases). The CDR3 sequence is CASSPGGISAGGNTEAFF. DNA of the CDR3: TGCGCCAGCAGCCCTGGGGGGATTTCGGCTGGAGGAAACACTGAAGCTTTCTTT.